This TCR beta chain was sequenced for a study of T cell responses to AZD1222 COVID-19 vaccine. The study's findings and limits: Unmutated variant regions reportedly attract nearly half of all spike-specific TCRs. At 160-218 and 743-854, vaccine-associated CD4 TCRs were dominant, and they spanned spike. Baseline serology detected seropositivity in only a handful of AZD1222 recipients. Clonal diversity was possibly underestimated; the donors were predominantly white British and more often female.

Data came from immunoSEQ multiplex PCR; TCRdb stores just in-frame clones and leaves some out. The sample holds about 180,000 clones; less than 90% are singletons and the top ten take about 1.5%. After removal of 1 base from V and 8 bases from J, the junction contained 6 bases not matched to a gene. The CDR3 is made up of 15 amino acids. Germline V gives CDR1 SEHNR, CDR2 FQNEAQ (reference sequence). On this clone itself: The antigen remains unidentified.

The V and J genes are TRBV7-9 and TRBJ1-4; 8 bases are a match to TRBD1. Sample: peripheral blood, taken on day 0 of AZD1222 vaccination. The receptor was isolated from an adult in good health. This CDR3 is CASSLVGDRSEKLFF. The CDR3 DNA reads as TGTGCCAGCAGCTTAGTAGGGGACAGGTCCGAAAAACTGTTTTTT.